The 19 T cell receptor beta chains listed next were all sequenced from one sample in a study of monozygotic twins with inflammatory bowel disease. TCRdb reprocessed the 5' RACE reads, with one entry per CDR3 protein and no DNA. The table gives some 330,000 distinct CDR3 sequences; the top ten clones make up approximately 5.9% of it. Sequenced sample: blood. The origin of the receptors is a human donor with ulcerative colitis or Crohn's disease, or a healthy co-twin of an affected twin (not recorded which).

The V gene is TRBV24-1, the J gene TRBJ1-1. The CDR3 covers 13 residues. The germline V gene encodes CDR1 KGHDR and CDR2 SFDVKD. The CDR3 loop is CATSDSGYQEAFF.

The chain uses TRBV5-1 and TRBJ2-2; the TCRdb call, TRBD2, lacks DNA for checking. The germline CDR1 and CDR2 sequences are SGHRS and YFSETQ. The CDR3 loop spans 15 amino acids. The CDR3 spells CASSSRLGDTGELFF.

The chain's CDR3 is CSARVLANRGTQYF. This chain uses TRBV20-1 with TRBJ2-3; TCRdb designates TRBD2, a call that cannot be tested without DNA. This CDR3 has 14 residues. CDR1 and CDR2 from the germline V gene are DFQATT and SNEGSKA (reference sequence).

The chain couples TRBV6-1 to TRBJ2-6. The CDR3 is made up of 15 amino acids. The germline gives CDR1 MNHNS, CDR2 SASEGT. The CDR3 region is CASRDPSSGANVLTF.

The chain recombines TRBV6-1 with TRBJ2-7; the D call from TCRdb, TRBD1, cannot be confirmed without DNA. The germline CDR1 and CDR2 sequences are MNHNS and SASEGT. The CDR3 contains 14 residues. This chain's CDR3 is CASSEDRVRGEQYF.

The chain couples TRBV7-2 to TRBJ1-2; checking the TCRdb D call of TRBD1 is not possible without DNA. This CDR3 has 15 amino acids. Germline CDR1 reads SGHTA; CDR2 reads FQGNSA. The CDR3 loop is CASRVNGNSNYGYTF.

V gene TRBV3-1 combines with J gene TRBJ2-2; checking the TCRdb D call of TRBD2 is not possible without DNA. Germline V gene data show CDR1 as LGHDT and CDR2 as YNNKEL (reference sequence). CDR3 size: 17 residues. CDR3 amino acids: CASSPPLSGSFTGELFF.

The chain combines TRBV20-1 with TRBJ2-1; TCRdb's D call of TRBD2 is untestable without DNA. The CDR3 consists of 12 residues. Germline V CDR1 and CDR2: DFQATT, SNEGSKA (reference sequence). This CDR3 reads CSASQGLGEQFF.

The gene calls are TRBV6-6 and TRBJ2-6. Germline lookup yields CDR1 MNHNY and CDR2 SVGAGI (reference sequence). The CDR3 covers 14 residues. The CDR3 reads CASKPTSGANVLTF.

CDR3 amino acids: CASSQDIANQETQYF. The chain employs TRBV3-1 and TRBJ2-5. CDR3 length: 15 amino acids. Germline V gives CDR1 LGHDT, CDR2 YNNKEL (reference sequence).

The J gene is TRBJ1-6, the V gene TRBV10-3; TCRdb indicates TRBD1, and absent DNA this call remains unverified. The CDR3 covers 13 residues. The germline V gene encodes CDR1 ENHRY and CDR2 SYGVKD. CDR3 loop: CAIRGTGNSPLHF.

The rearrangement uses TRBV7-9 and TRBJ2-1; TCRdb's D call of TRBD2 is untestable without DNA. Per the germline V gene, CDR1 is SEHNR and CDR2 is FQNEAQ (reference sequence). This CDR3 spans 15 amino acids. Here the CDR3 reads CASSLGLAGSQEQFF.

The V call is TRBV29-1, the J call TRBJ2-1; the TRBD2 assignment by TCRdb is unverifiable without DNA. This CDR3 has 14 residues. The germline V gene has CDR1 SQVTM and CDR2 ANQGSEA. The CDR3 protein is CSELASGTYNEQFF.

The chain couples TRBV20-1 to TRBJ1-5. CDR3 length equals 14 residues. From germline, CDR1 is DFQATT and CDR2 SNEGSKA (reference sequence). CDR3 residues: CSAISGVGNQPQHF.

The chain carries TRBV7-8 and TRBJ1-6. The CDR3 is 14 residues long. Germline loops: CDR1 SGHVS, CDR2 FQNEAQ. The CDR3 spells CASSNRVRGSPLHF.

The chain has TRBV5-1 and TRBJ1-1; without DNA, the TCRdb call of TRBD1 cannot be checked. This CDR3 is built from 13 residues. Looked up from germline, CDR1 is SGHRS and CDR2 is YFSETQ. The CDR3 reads CASSLEWTGHAFF. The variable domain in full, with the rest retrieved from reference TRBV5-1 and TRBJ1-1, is KAGVTQTPRYLIKTRGQQVTLSCSPISGHRSVSWYQQTPGQGLQFLFEYFSETQRNKGNFPGRFSGRQFSNSRSEMNVSTLELGDSALYLCASSLEWTGHAFFGQGTRLTVV.

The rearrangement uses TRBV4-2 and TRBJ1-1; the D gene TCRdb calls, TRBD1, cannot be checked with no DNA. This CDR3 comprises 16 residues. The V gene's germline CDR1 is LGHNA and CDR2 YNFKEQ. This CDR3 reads CASSHPRGTGGTEAFF.

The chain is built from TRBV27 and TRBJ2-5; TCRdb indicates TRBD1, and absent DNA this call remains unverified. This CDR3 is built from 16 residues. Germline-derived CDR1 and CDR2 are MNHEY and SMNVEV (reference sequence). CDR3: CASSARQVYSAETQYF.

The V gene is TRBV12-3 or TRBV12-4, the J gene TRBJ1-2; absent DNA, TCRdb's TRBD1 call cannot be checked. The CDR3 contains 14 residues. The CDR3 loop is CASSSRRQGAGYTF.